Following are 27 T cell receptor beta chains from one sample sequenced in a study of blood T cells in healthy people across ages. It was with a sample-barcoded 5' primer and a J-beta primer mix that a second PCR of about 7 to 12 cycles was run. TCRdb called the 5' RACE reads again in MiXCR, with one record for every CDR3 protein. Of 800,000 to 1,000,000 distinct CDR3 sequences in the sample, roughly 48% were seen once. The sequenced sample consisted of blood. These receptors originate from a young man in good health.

The CDR3 DNA follows: TGCAGTGCTAGCGACGGAATCAATGAGCAGTTCTTC. It is translated as CSASDGINEQFF. The V call is TRBV20-1, the J call TRBJ2-1; D gene ambiguous. The CDR3 runs 12 residues. V lost 3 bases, J lost 6 bases, and 9 bases lay in between. The germline V gene encodes CDR1 DFQATT and CDR2 SNEGSKA (reference sequence).

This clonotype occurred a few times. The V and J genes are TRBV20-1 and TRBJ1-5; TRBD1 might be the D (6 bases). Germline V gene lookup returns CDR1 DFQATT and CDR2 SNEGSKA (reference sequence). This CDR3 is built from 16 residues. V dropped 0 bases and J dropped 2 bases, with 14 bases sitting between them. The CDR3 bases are TGCAGTGCTAGAGAGACAGGCTATTCGGGCAATCAGCCCCAGCATTTT. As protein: CSARETGYSGNQPQHF.

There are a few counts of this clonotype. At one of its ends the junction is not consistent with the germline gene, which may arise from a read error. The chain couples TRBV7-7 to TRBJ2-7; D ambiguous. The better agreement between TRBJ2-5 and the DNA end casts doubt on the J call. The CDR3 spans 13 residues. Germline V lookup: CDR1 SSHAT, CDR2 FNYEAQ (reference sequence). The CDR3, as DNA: TGTGCTAGCAGCCCTAACACCGGCGAGACCCAGTACTTC. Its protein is CASSPNTGETQYF.

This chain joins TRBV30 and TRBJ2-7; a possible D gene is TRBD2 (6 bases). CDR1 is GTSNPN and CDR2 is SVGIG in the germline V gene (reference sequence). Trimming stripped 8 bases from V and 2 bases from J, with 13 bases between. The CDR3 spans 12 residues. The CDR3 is CARETGAYEQYF. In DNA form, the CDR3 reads TGTGCCCGGGAGACTGGGGCCTACGAGCAGTACTTC. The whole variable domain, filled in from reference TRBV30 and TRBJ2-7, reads SQTIHQWPATLVQPVGSPLSLECTVEGTSNPNLYWYRQAAGRGLQLLFYSVGIGQISSEVPQNLSASRPQDRQFILSSKKLLLSDSGFYLCARETGAYEQYFGPGTRLTVT.

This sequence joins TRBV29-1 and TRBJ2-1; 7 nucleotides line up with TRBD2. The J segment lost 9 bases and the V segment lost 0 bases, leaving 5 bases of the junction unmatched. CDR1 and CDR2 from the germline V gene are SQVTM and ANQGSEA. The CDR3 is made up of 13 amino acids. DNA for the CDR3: TGCAGCGTTGAAGATGGGACTAATCCTGAGCAGTTCTTC. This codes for CSVEDGTNPEQFF.

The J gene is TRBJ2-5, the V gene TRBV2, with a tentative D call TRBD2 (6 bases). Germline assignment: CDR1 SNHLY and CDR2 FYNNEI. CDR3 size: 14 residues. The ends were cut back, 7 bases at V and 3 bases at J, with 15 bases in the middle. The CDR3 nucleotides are TGTGCCAGCATTGACGGGCGGGGAGAAGAGACCCAGTACTTC. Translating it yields CASIDGRGEETQYF.

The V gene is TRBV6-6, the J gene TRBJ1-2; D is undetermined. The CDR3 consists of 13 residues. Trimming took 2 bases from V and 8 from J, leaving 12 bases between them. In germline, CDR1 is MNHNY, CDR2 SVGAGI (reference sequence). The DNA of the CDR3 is TGTGCCAGCAGTTACGCGGCCGCGGACGGCTACACCTTC. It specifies CASSYAAADGYTF.

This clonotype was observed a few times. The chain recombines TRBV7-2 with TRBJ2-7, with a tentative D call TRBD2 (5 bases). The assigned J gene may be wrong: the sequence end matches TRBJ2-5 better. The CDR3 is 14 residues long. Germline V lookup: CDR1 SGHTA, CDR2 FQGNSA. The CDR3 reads CASSSSGLTETQYF. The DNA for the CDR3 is TGTGCCAGCAGCTCCTCGGGATTGACAGAGACCCAGTACTTC.

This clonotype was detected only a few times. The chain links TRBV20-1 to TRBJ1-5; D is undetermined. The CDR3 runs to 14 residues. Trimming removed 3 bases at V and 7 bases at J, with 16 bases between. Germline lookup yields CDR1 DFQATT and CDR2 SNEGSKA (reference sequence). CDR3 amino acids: CSASRHGDGQPQHF. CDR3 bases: TGCAGTGCTAGTAGGCACGGAGACGGACAGCCCCAGCATTTT.

CDR3 DNA sequence: TGTGCCAGCAGTTCATCGGGACGGGGATACAATGAGCAGTACTTC. Amino acids: CASSSSGRGYNEQYF. The chain links TRBV7-6 to TRBJ2-7; D could derive from TRBD1 or TRBD2 (5 bases each). The germline CDR1 and CDR2 sequences are SGHVS and FNYEAQ. V was clipped by 6 bases and J by 7 bases, with 22 bases between them. The CDR3 length is 15 residues.

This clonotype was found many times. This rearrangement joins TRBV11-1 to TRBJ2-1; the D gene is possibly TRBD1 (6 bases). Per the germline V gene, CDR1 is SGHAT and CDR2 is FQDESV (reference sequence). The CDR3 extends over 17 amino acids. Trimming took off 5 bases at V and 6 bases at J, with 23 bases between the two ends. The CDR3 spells CASSISDSPTGRNEQFF. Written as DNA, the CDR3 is TGTGCCAGCAGCATCTCCGACTCCCCGACAGGACGCAATGAGCAGTTCTTC.

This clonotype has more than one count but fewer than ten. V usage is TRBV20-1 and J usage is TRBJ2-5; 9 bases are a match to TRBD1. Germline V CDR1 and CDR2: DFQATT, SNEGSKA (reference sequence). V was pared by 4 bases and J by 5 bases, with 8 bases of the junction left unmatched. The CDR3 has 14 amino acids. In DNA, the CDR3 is TGCAGTGCTATGGGGACAGGGTTTGGTGAGACCCAGTACTTC. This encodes CSAMGTGFGETQYF.

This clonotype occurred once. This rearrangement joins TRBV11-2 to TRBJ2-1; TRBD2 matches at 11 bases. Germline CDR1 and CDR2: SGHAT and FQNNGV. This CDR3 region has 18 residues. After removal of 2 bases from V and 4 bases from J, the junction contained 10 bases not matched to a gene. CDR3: CASSLSSLAGGPYNEQFF. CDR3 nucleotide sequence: TGTGCCAGCAGCTTAAGTTCCCTAGCGGGGGGTCCTTACAATGAGCAGTTCTTC.

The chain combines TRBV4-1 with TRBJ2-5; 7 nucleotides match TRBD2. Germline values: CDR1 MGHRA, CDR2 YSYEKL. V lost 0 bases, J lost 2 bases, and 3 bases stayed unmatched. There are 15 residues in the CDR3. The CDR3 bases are TGCGCCAGCAGCCAAGATATGCGGGGGCAAGAGACCCAGTACTTC. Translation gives CASSQDMRGQETQYF.

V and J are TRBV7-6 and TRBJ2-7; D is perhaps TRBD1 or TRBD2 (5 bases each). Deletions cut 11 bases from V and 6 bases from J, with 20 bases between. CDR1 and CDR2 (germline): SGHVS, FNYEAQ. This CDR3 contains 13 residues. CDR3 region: CASTEGNPCEQYF. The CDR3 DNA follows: TGTGCCTCAACCGAGGGGAATCCCTGCGAGCAGTACTTC. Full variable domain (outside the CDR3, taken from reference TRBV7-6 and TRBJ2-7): GAGVSQSPRYKVTKRGQDVALRCDPISGHVSLYWYRQALGQGPEFLTYFNYEAQQDKSGLPNDRFSAERPEGSISTLTIQRTEQRDSAMYRCASTEGNPCEQYFGPGTRLTVT.

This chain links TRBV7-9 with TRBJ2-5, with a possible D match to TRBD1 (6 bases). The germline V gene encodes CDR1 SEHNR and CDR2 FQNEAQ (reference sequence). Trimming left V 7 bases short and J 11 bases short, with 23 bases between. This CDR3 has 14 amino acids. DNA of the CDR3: TGTGCCAGCAACCTGGGACAAACCCGGGGCAAGCAGTACTTC. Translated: CASNLGQTRGKQYF. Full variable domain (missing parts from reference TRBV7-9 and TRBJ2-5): DTGVSQNPRHKITKRGQNVTFRCDPISEHNRLYWYRQTLGQGPEFLTYFQNEAQLEKSRLLSDRFSAERPKGSFSTLEIQRTEQGDSAMYLCASNLGQTRGKQYFGPGTRLLVL.

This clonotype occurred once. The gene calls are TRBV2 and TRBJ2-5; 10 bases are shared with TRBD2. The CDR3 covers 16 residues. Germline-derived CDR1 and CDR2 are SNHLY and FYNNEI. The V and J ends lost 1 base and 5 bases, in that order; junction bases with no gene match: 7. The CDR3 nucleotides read TGTGCCAGCAGTGAAGGCCCACTAGCGGGAAGCGAGACCCAGTACTTC. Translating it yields CASSEGPLAGSETQYF.

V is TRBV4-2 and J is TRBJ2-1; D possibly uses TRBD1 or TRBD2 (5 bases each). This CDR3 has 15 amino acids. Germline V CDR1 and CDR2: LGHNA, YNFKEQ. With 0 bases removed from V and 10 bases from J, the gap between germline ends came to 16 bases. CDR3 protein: CASSQDEDWGWEQFF. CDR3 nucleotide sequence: TGTGCCAGCAGCCAAGACGAGGATTGGGGGTGGGAGCAGTTCTTC.

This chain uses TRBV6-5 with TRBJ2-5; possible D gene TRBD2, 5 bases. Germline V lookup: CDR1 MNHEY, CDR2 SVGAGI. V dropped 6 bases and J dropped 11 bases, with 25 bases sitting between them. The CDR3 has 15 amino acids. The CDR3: CASSPLDGVYNEQYF. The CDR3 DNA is TGTGCCAGCAGCCCTCTTGACGGGGTCTACAATGAGCAGTACTTC.

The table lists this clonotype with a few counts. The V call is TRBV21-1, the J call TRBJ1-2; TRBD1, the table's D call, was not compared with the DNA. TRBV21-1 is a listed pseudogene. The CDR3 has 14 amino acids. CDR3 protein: CASSTRTGIYGYTF. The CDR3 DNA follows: TGTGCCAGCAGCACAAGGACAGGGATCTATGGCTACACCTTC.

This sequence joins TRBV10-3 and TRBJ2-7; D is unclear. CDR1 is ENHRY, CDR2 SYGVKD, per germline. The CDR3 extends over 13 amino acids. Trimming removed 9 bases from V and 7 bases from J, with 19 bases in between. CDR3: CAITQSLYNEQYF. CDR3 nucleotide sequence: TGTGCCATAACGCAGTCCCTCTACAATGAGCAGTACTTC.

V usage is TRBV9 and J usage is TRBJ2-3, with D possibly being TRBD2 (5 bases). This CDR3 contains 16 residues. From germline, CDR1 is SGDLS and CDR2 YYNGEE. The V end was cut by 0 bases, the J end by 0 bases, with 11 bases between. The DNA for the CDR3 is TGTGCCAGCAGCGTAGAGTCGGGGTATAGCACAGATACGCAGTATTTT. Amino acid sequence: CASSVESGYSTDTQYF.

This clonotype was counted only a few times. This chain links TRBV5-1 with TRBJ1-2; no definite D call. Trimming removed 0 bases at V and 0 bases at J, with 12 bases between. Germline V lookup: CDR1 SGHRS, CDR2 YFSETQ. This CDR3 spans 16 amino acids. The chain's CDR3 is CASSLASGQANYGYTF. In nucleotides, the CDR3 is TGCGCCAGCAGCTTGGCGTCGGGCCAAGCTAACTATGGCTACACCTTC. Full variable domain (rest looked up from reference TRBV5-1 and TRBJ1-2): KAGVTQTPRYLIKTRGQQVTLSCSPISGHRSVSWYQQTPGQGLQFLFEYFSETQRNKGNFPGRFSGRQFSNSRSEMNVSTLELGDSALYLCASSLASGQANYGYTFGSGTRLTVV.

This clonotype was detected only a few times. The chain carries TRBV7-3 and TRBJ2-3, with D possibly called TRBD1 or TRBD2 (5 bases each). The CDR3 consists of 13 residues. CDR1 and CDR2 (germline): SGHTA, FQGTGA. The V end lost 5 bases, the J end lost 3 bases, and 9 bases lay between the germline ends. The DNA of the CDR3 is TGTGCCAGCAGCCCGGGACCAACAGATACGCAGTATTTT. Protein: CASSPGPTDTQYF.

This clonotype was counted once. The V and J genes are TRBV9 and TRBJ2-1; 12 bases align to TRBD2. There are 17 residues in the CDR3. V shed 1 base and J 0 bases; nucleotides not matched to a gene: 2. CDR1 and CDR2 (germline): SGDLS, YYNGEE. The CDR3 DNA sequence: TGTGCCAGCAGCGTAACTAGCGGGGGGAACTCCTACAATGAGCAGTTCTTC. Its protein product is CASSVTSGGNSYNEQFF.

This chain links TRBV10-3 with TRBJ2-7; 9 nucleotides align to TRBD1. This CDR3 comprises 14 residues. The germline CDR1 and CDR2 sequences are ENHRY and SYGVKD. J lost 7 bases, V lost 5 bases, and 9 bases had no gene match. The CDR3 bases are TGTGCCATCAGTCCGGGACAGGGATTCGGGGAGCAGTACTTC. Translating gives CAISPGQGFGEQYF.

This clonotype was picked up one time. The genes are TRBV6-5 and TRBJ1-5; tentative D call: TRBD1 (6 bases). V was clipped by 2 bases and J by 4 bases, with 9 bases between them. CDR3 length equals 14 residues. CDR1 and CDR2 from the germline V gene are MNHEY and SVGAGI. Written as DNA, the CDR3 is TGTGCCAGCAGTTACCGGCAGGGGAATCAGCCCCAGCATTTT. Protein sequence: CASSYRQGNQPQHF.